This note documents a single TCR beta chain sequence. Antigen: not known. This record comes from a study of beta chain features in type 1 diabetes. The CDR3 consists of 16 residues. Germline CDR1 reads SGHAT; CDR2 reads FQNNGV. The germline V and J ends were trimmed by 7 bases and 3 bases, with 20 bases remaining between them. Expressed TCRB transcripts got sequenced, as all isolated RNA was reverse transcribed. Libraries were prepared by immunoSEQ multiplex PCR; TCRdb keeps only in-frame clonotypes and omits some of them. This table holds under 400,000 clones, approximately 12% found once. Study-level findings and limits: Sequencing of cDNA might inflate the share of cells that strongly express TCR. Moderate but significant shortening of TCRB CDR3s was recorded in all four CD4+ subsets from Type 1 diabetes patients.

The receptor's source is a young woman with type 1 diabetes. The sample was naive CD4+ T cells from blood. V usage is TRBV11-2 and J usage is TRBJ2-3, with D perhaps TRBD2 (7 bases). The CDR3 DNA reads as TGTGCCAGCACCACGACCTGGGGGGGGCCGACAGATACGCAGTATTTT. Its protein product is CASTTTWGGPTDTQYF.